Included here is one TCR beta chain sequence, with context. This sample was included in a study of blood T cell repertoires in COVID-19. The length of the CDR3 is 17 residues. V lost 4 bases and J lost 4, with 23 bases in between. The V gene's germline CDR1 is SGHNT and CDR2 YYREEE (reference sequence). Sequencing used immunoSEQ multiplex PCR; TCRdb keeps in-frame clones, though not all of them. The data contain some 110,000 clones, roughly nine tenths of them singletons. Specimen: peripheral blood. The clonotype comes from a human donor in a cohort sampled during active COVID-19. The chain carries TRBV5-4 and TRBJ1-1; D is undetermined. CDR3 in DNA: TGTGCCAGCAGCCCCGGGTGGGCAGGACCCACTAGCACTGAAGCTTTCTTT. Protein sequence: CASSPGWAGPTSTEAFF.